Following are 9 T cell receptor beta chains from one sample sequenced in a study of CD8 T cells in ankylosing spondylitis. Their cognate antigens are unknown. MiXCR, applied by TCRdb to the 5' RACE reads, yields one record per CDR3 protein. The table lists about 90,000 distinct CDR3 sequences, about 8.1% of them singletons. Study-wide results and caveats: Typical of ankylosing spondylitis blood, it appeared, was a TCR beta motif of eight highly homologous variants.

The sequenced sample was blood, either unsorted or a sorted T cell fraction (not recorded which). Every receptor here comes from a male donor with ankylosing spondylitis.

This clonotype has only a few counts. The rearrangement uses TRBV5-1 and TRBJ2-1; D assignment may be TRBD1 or TRBD2 (5 bases each). V dropped 4 bases and J dropped 4 bases, with 12 bases sitting between them. This CDR3 comprises 14 residues. Looked up from germline, CDR1 is SGHRS and CDR2 is YFSETQ. The CDR3 DNA sequence: TGCGCCAGCAGCCGTCACGGGGCTTACAATGAGCAGTTCTTC. Translated, it gives CASSRHGAYNEQFF.

This clonotype was observed a handful of times. V gene TRBV25-1 combines with J gene TRBJ2-3; the D gene is possibly TRBD2 (5 bases). CDR1 is MGHDK, CDR2 SYGVNS, per germline. The CDR3 sequence is 12 residues long. Trimming took off 6 bases at V and 1 base at J, with 5 bases between the two ends. CDR3 sequence reads: CASRRGTDTQYF. As DNA, the CDR3 is TGTGCCAGCAGGAGGGGCACAGATACGCAGTATTTT. Looking up the rest from reference TRBV25-1 and TRBJ2-3 gives the full variable domain: EADIYQTPRYLVIGTGKKITLECSQTMGHDKMYWYQQDPGMELHLIHYSYGVNSTEKGDLSSESTVSRIRTEHFPLTLESARPSHTSQYLCASRRGTDTQYFGPGTRLTVL.

This clonotype was seen a few times. The V gene is TRBV5-6, the J gene TRBJ2-4; 8 nucleotides agree with TRBD2. Per the germline V gene, CDR1 is SGHDT and CDR2 is YYEEEE. V trimming: 2 bases; J trimming: 2 bases; junction bases outside the gene matches: 6. The CDR3 contains 16 residues. CDR3: CASSLGAGDPKNIQYF. CDR3 bases: TGTGCCAGCAGCTTAGGAGCGGGAGATCCCAAAAACATTCAGTACTTC.

The genes are TRBV14 and TRBJ1-1, with D unclear. The V and J ends lost 0 bases and 4 bases respectively, with 12 bases between them. The CDR3 totals 15 residues. Germline V lookup: CDR1 SGHDN, CDR2 FVKESK. The CDR3 nucleotides are TGTGCCAGCAGCCAAGACTGGACGGGGTTCACTGAAGCTTTCTTT. Amino acids: CASSQDWTGFTEAFF.

The V call is TRBV5-1, the J call TRBJ1-1; no definite D call. This CDR3 contains 16 residues. Germline CDR1 SGHRS, CDR2 YFSETQ. The V end was cut by 1 base, the J end by 1 base, with 14 bases between. The CDR3 bases are TGCGCCAGCAGCTTGAACTCGGACGAAACGAACACTGAAGCTTTCTTT. Encoded protein: CASSLNSDETNTEAFF. Complete variable domain (other parts from reference TRBV5-1 and TRBJ1-1): KAGVTQTPRYLIKTRGQQVTLSCSPISGHRSVSWYQQTPGQGLQFLFEYFSETQRNKGNFPGRFSGRQFSNSRSEMNVSTLELGDSALYLCASSLNSDETNTEAFFGQGTRLTVV.

This clonotype was recorded at least ten times. V usage is TRBV6-1 and J usage is TRBJ1-5; D unresolved. The CDR3 contains 16 residues. The germline gives CDR1 MNHNS, CDR2 SASEGT. V lost 3 bases to trimming and J lost 1 base, with 13 bases between them. This CDR3 is CASSDYRGGSNQPQHF. CDR3 DNA: TGTGCCAGCAGTGACTACAGAGGTGGGAGCAATCAGCCCCAGCATTTT.

This clonotype was found a few times. CDR3 residues: CATSRLAGSNNEQFF. The DNA of the CDR3 is TGTGCCACCAGCAGACTAGCGGGATCTAACAATGAGCAGTTCTTC. The chain carries TRBV15 and TRBJ2-1; TRBD2 aligns across 9 bases. The trim removed 2 bases at V and 5 bases at J, leaving 4 bases unmatched. Looked up from germline, CDR1 is LNHNV and CDR2 is YYDKDF (reference sequence). The CDR3 sequence is 15 residues long.

This clonotype was observed a few times. The V call is TRBV7-8, the J call TRBJ2-3, with 9 bases that match TRBD1. CDR1 is SGHVS and CDR2 is FQNEAQ in the germline V gene. The CDR3 is made up of 16 amino acids. Trimming took 5 bases from V and 1 from J; bases not matched to a gene: 7. The CDR3 sequence: CASSQGQGVGTDTQYF. The CDR3 nucleotides are TGTGCCAGCAGCCAGGGACAGGGAGTCGGCACAGATACGCAGTATTTT. Together with reference TRBV7-8 and TRBJ2-3, the CDR3 gives the full variable domain: GAGVSQSPRYKVAKRGQDVALRCDPISGHVSLFWYQQALGQGPEFLTYFQNEAQLDKSGLPSDRFFAERPEGSVSTLKIQRTQQEDSAVYLCASSQGQGVGTDTQYFGPGTRLTVL.

This clonotype occurred a few times. The DNA of the CDR3 is TGTGCCAGCAGCTTCCAAGAGACAGCGAACACTGAAGCTTTCTTT. Amino acid sequence: CASSFQETANTEAFF. The chain is built from TRBV6-1 and TRBJ1-1; a possible D gene is TRBD1 (5 bases). The CDR3 runs 15 residues. CDR1 is MNHNS and CDR2 is SASEGT in the germline V gene. V lost 6 bases and J lost 1, with 15 bases in between.